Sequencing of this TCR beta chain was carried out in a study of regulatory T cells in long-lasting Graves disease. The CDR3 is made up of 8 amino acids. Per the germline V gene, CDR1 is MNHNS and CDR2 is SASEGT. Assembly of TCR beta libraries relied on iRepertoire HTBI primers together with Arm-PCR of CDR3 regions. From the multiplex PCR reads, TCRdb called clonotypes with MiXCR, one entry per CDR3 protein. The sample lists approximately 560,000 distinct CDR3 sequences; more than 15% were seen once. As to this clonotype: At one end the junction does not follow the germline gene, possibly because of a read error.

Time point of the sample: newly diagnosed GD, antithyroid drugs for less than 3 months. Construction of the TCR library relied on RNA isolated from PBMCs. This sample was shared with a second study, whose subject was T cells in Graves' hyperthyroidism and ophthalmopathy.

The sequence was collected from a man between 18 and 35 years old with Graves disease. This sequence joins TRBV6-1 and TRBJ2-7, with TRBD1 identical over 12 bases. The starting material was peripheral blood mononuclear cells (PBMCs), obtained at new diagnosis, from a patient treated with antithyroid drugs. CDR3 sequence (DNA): TGTGCCACGGGACAGGGGGCCTTC. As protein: CATGQGAF.